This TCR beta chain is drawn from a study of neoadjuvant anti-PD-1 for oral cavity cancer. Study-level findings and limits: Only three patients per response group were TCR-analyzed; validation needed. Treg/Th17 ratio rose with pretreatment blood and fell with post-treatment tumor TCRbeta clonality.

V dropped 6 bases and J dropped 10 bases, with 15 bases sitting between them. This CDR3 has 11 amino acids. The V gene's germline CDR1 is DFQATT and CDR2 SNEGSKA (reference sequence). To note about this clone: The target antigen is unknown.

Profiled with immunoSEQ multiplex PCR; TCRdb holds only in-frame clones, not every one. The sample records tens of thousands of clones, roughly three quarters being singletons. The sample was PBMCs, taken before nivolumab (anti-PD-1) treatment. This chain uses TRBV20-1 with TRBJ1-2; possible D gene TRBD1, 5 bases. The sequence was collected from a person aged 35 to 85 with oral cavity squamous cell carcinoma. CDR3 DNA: TGCAGTGCCCTTGCACAGGTCGACTACACCTTC. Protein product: CSALAQVDYTF.